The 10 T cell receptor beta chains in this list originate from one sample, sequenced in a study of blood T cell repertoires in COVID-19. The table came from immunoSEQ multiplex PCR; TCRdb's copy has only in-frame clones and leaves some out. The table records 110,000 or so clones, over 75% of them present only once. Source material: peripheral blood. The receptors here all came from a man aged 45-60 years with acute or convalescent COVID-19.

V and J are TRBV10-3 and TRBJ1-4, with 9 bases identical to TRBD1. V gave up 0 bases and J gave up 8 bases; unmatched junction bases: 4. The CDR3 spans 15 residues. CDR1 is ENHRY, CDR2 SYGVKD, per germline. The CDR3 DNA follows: TGTGCCATCAGTGAGTCGGACAGGGGACAGGAAAAACTGTTTTTT. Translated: CAISESDRGQEKLFF.

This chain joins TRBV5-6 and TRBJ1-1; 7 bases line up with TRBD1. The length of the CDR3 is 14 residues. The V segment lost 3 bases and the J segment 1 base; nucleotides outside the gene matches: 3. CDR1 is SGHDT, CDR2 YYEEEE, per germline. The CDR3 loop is CASSSSGGNTEAFF. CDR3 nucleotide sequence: TGTGCCAGCAGCTCCTCAGGGGGGAACACTGAAGCTTTCTTT.

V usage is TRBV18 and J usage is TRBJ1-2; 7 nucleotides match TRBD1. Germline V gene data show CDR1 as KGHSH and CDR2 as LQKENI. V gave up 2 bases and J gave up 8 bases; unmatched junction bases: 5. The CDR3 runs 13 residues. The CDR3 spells CASSPEGAVGYTF. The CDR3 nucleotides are TGTGCCAGCTCACCAGAGGGGGCTGTGGGCTACACCTTC.

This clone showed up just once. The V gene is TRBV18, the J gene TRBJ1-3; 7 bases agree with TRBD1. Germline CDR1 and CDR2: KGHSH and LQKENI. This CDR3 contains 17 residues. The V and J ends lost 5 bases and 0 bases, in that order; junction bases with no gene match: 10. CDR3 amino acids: CASSFLRQGDSGNTIYF. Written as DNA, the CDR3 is TGTGCCAGCTCATTTTTGCGACAGGGTGACTCTGGAAACACCATATATTTT.

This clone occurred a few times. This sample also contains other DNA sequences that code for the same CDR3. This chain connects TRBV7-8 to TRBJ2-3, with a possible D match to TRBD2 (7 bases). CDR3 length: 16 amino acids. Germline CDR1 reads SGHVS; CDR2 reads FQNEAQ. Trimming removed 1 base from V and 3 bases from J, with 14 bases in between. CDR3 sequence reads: CASSLVTGGATDTQYF. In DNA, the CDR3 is TGTGCCAGCAGCTTAGTTACGGGGGGCGCGACAGATACGCAGTATTTT.

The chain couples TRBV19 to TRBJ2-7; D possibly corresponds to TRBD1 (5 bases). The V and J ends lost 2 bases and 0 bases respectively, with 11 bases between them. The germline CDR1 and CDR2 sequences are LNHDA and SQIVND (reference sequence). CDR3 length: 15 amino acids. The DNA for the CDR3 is TGTGCCAGTAGTATAAATGCAGGGATCTCCTACGAGCAGTACTTC. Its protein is CASSINAGISYEQYF.

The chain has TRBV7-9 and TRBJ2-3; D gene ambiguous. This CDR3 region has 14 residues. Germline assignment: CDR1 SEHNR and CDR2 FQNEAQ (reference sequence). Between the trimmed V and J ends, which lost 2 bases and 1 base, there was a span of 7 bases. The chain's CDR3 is CASSLPAGTDTQYF. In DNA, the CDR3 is TGTGCCAGCAGCTTACCGGCGGGCACAGATACGCAGTATTTT.

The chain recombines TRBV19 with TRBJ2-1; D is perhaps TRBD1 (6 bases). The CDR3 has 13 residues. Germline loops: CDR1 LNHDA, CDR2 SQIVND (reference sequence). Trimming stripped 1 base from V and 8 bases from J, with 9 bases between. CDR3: CASSIGSGDEQFF. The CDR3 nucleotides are TGTGCCAGTAGTATAGGGTCAGGGGATGAGCAGTTCTTC.

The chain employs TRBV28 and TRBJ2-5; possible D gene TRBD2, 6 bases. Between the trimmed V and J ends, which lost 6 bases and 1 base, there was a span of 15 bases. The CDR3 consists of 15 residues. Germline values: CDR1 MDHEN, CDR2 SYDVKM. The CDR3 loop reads CASRPSGLSQETQYF. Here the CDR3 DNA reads TGTGCCAGCAGACCCTCGGGACTGTCCCAAGAGACCCAGTACTTC. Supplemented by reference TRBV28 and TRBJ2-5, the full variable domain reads DVKVTQSSRYLVKRTGEKVFLECVQDMDHENMFWYRQDPGLGLRLIYFSYDVKMKEKGDIPEGYSVSREKKERFSLILESASTNQTSMYLCASRPSGLSQETQYFGPGTRLLVL.

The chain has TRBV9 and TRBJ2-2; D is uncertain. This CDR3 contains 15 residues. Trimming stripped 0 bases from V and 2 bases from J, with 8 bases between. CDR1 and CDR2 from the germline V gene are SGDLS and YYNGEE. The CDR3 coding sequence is TGTGCCAGCAGCGTAGTCGACATTAACACCGGGGAGCTGTTTTTT. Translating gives CASSVVDINTGELFF.